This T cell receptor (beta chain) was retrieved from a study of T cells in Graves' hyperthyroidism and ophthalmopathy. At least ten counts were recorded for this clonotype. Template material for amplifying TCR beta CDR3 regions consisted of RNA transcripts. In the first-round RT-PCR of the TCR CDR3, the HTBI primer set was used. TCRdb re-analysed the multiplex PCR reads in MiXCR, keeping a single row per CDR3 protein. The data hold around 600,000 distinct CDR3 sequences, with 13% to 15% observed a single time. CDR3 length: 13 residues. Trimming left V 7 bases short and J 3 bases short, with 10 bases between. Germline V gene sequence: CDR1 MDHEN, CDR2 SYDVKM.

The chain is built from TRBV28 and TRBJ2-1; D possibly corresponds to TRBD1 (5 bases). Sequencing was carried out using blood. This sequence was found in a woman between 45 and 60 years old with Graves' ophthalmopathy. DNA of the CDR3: TGTGCCAGCACCCTAACAGGCTACAATGAGCAGTTCTTC. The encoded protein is CASTLTGYNEQFF.